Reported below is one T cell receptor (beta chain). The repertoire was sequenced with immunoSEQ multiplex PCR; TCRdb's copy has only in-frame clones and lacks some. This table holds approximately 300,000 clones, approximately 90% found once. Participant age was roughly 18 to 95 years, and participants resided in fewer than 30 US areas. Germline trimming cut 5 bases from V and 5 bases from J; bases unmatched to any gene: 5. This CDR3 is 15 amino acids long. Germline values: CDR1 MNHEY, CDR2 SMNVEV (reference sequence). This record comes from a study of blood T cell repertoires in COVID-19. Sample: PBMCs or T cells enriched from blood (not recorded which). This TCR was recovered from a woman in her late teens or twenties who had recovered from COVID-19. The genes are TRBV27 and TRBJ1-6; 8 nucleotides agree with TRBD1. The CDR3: CASSIGQGDNSPLHF. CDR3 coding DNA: TGTGCCAGCAGTATCGGACAGGGTGATAATTCACCCCTCCACTTT.